A selection of T cell receptor beta chains follows, all from one sample in a study of post-analysis software for immune sequencing data. TCRdb called the PCR reads again in MiXCR, with one record for every CDR3 protein. The repertoire holds hundreds of thousands of distinct CDR3 sequences, 25% to 30% seen once, with under 0.7% in the top ten. Sequenced sample: blood. The receptors come from a girl aged 5-17 years with multiple sclerosis. The CDR3 runs from the conserved cysteine through the conserved F or W. A D gene is named only where the DNA matches it firmly. Clone size is shown for a subset of rows, as once, few, many or a class of expanded clone.

v_gene	j_gene	d_gene	abundance	CDR3aa	CDR3nt
TRBV5-1	TRBJ2-1	.	few	CASSPLWGVSSYNEQFF	TGCGCCAGCAGCCCCCTTTGGGGGGTAAGCTCCTACAATGAGCAGTTCTTC
TRBV10-3	TRBJ2-6	.	.	CAIWEPGANVLTF	TGTGCCATCTGGGAACCGGGGGCCAACGTCCTGACTTTC
TRBV20-1	TRBJ2-7	TRBD1	.	CSARRDRESHEQYF	TGCAGTGCTAGAAGGGACAGGGAATCCCACGAGCAGTACTTC
TRBV7-9	TRBJ2-1	TRBD2	many	CASSLGSGTSGNEQFF	TGTGCCAGCAGCTTAGGTTCAGGGACTAGCGGCAATGAGCAGTTCTTC
TRBV20-1	TRBJ1-5	TRBD1	.	CSAAGQGVLGQPQHF	TGCAGTGCCGCGGGACAGGGGGTTTTGGGTCAGCCCCAGCATTTT
TRBV20-1	TRBJ2-4	.	few	CSARGEEEQYF	TGCAGTGCTAGAGGCGAGGAAGAGCAGTACTTC
TRBV29-1	TRBJ1-1	TRBD1	many	CSVEEAGGGEAFF	TGCAGCGTTGAAGAGGCAGGGGGAGGTGAAGCTTTCTTT
TRBV19	TRBJ1-3	.	few	CASSKNTIYF	TGTGCCAGTAGTAAGAACACCATATATTTT
TRBV6-5	TRBJ2-7	TRBD1	few	CASSQTGTGVYEQYF	TGTGCCAGCAGCCAAACCGGGACAGGGGTCTACGAGCAGTACTTC
TRBV20-1	TRBJ2-7	TRBD1	few	CSAPDRKYEQYF	TGCAGTGCCCCGGACAGGAAATACGAGCAGTACTTC
TRBV5-1	TRBJ1-2	TRBD1	.	CASSLVGQGGYGYTF	TGCGCCAGCAGCTTGGTGGGACAGGGAGGCTATGGCTACACCTTC
TRBV7-9	TRBJ1-4	.	few	CASSRTFDNEKLFF	TGTGCCAGCAGCCGGACATTTGATAATGAAAAACTGTTTTTT
TRBV15	TRBJ2-1	.	few	CATSRGSGNYNEQFF	TGTGCCACCAGCAGAGGGTCGGGGAACTACAATGAGCAGTTCTTC
TRBV10-3	TRBJ2-3	TRBD2	many	CAISGLAGASTDTQYF	TGTGCCATCAGTGGGCTAGCGGGGGCTAGCACAGATACGCAGTATTTT
TRBV20-1	TRBJ2-1	.	.	CSAKVVGEQFF	TGCAGTGCGAAGGTAGTGGGTGAGCAGTTCTTC
TRBV27	TRBJ2-1	TRBD1	.	CASGGQTEQFF	TGTGCCAGCGGGGGACAGACTGAGCAGTTCTTC
TRBV20-1	TRBJ2-3	.	.	CSAGGTVGPDTQYF	TGCAGTGCTGGAGGCACGGTGGGGCCAGATACGCAGTATTTT
TRBV6-6	TRBJ2-7	TRBD1	few	CASTERRDRVPYEQYF	TGTGCCAGCACCGAAAGACGGGACAGGGTGCCCTACGAGCAGTACTTC
TRBV20-1	TRBJ2-5	.	few	CSARRTGGQYF	TGCAGTGCTAGGAGGACAGGAGGGCAGTACTTC
TRBV12-3/TRBV12-4	TRBJ2-7	TRBD1	many	CASRSPGTGNGEQYF	TGTGCCAGCAGGTCCCCCGGGACAGGCAACGGCGAGCAGTACTTC
TRBV6-4	TRBJ2-1	TRBD1	.	CDSSDETGGYNEQFF	TGTGACAGTAGTGACGAGACAGGGGGCTACAATGAGCAGTTCTTC
TRBV2	TRBJ1-1	.	.	CASSDLSRGARGTEAFF	TGTGCCAGCAGCGATCTATCTCGGGGGGCTCGGGGCACTGAAGCTTTCTTT
TRBV5-1	TRBJ1-2	.	few	CASSFSDGNYGYTF	TGCGCCAGCAGCTTCAGTGACGGGAACTATGGCTACACCTTC
TRBV7-2	TRBJ2-7	.	.	CASSSQTYEQYF	TGTGCCAGCAGCTCCCAGACCTACGAGCAGTACTTC
TRBV7-2	TRBJ2-3	TRBD2	few	CASSLIAGGMADTQYF	TGTGCCAGCAGCTTAATCGCGGGAGGGATGGCAGATACGCAGTATTTT
TRBV6-1	TRBJ2-7	TRBD1	few	CAGSGTGTYEQYF	TGTGCCGGCTCTGGGACAGGGACCTACGAGCAGTACTTC
TRBV7-2	TRBJ2-5	.	many	CASSPGPSETQYF	TGTGCCAGCAGCCCGGGGCCTAGCGAGACCCAGTACTTC
TRBV7-6	TRBJ2-7	TRBD1	few	CASSSDRGHEQYF	TGTGCCAGCAGCTCCGACAGGGGCCACGAGCAGTACTTC
TRBV9	TRBJ2-3	TRBD2	few	CASSPPPGGVSDTQYF	TGTGCCAGCAGCCCCCCTCCCGGGGGGGTGTCAGATACGCAGTATTTT
TRBV20-1	TRBJ2-7	.	.	CSALLPWSSGYRAEQYF	TGCAGTGCTCTACTCCCCTGGAGTAGCGGGTACAGGGCCGAGCAGTACTTC
TRBV12-5	TRBJ2-5	.	.	CASGLVPARETQYF	TGTGCTAGTGGTTTGGTCCCCGCTAGGGAGACCCAGTACTTC
TRBV7-2	TRBJ1-1	TRBD1	.	CASSINRGGAFF	TGTGCCAGCAGCATAAACAGGGGGGGAGCTTTCTTT
TRBV20-1	TRBJ2-3	.	.	CSARDSGLPYIDTQYF	TGCAGTGCTAGAGATTCTGGACTTCCTTACATAGATACGCAGTATTTT
TRBV7-2	TRBJ1-5	TRBD1	few	CASSADRAINQPQHF	TGTGCCAGCAGCGCCGACAGGGCCATCAATCAGCCCCAGCATTTT
TRBV28	TRBJ2-1	TRBD2	few	CASSLTSGRAYNEQFF	TGTGCCAGCAGTTTGACTAGCGGGAGGGCCTACAATGAGCAGTTCTTC
TRBV7-2	TRBJ1-1	.	.	CASSGGPSNTEAFF	TGTGCCAGCAGCGGAGGGCCCTCGAACACTGAAGCTTTCTTT
TRBV29-1	TRBJ2-5	.	.	CSVEGPEWETQYF	TGCAGCGTTGAGGGCCCGGAGTGGGAGACCCAGTACTTC
TRBV3-1	TRBJ1-5	.	.	CASSQDSVPGQPQHF	TGTGCCAGCAGCCAAGATTCGGTCCCGGGACAGCCCCAGCATTTT
TRBV9	TRBJ2-5	TRBD1	.	CASSVGDRGLQETQYF	TGTGCCAGCAGCGTAGGCGACAGGGGACTTCAAGAGACCCAGTACTTC
TRBV27	TRBJ2-7	.	few	CASTPRPNGGEQYF	TGTGCCAGCACCCCCAGGCCGAACGGTGGGGAGCAGTACTTC